This section outlines one T cell receptor beta chain sequence together with its context. Its binding antigen is unknown. There are no base qualities to consult, and no much larger clone falls within one base. This sample is part of a study of T cell responses to AZD1222 COVID-19 vaccine (TCRdb year 2021). Study-wide context: AZD1222 recipients whose second dose came at about 4 weeks and those whose second dose came at about 12 weeks were combined into one group, since spike-specific TCR depth and breadth did not differ between the two schedules. A total of approximately 240 trial participants underwent TCR sequencing, of whom about 210 received two doses of AZD1222 and around 26 received two doses of the MenACWY control vaccine. Trial participants were enrolled by age into subgroups of 18-55, 56-69 and 70-plus years, and roughly 150, 30 and 60 TCR-sequenced participants, respectively, were included in these subgroups.

Per the germline V gene, SNHLY is the CDR1 and FYNNEI is the CDR2. V is shortened by 2 bases, J by 3 bases, and the region joining them spans 10 bases. The cysteine opens and the phenylalanine closes a CDR3 of 14 amino acids. Of the read, only the CDR3 DNA is kept; its 42 bases are in frame from base 1. The CDR3 regions of human TCRbeta chains were analyzed by immunosequencing. The original methods were these. TCRs in the repertoires were compared against a reference library of SARS-CoV-2-specific TCRs that had been generated with the MIRA antigen-specificity platform. Breadth meant the fraction of unique TCRs that were SARS-CoV-2-associated, whereas depth meant the fraction of total T cells that were SARS-CoV-2-associated. Using the MIRA data, every spike-specific TCR was mapped to the spike region that the TCR reacted to and assigned to either a CD4 or a CD8 class. Log10-transformed breadth and depth values were compared by one-way ANOVA with Sidak's multiple comparisons tests. In TCRdb, the immuneACCESS table is reduced to in-frame sequences with V and J assigned. These tables do not hold every clone; where another copy was compared, an unresolved V gene accounts for under half, and the others remain unexplained. The V and J calls and clone size are taken from that table; D and trimming were inferred from the DNA. The sample has roughly 120,000 clones on record, nearly 90% of them singletons. The top ten clonotypes cover 4.4% of the sample.

This sample's time point label indicates: baseline before first vaccination. Samples from vaccinated people were obtained from the UK trials COV001 and COV002, which included a single-blind randomized controlled phase 2/3 trial of AZD1222 (ChAdOx1 nCoV-19) in healthy adults. Trial participant PBMC samples were collected at day 0 and day 28 after the second dose for TCRbeta chain sequencing. The paper as a whole reports these results and caveats: Conclusions about previously exposed vaccinees are limited, since just a handful of AZD1222 recipients were seropositive for SARS-CoV-2 at baseline. After two AZD1222 doses, both the breadth and the depth of spike-specific TCRs were significantly higher than at day 0 and than in MenACWY recipients. Participants were mostly white British and included more females than males, and it was suggested by the authors that clonal diversity may have been underestimated. CD4 TCRs associated with the vaccine covered the entire spike protein, and the dominant responses were in regions 160-218 and 743-854. The 56-69-year group was small, and its depth increase did not reach significance, likely because of low power. Because no samples from the day 14 peak response were available, repertoires could be characterized only after the peak T cell response. Reportedly, close to half of the unique spike-specific TCRs recognized epitopes lying outside the regions that are mutated in the B.1.351 and B.1.1.7 variants.

The material was peripheral blood, obtained on day 0 of AZD1222 vaccination. This receptor chain uses TRBV2 and TRBJ1-1; the D gene cannot be resolved reliably. This sequence originates from an adult in good health. The DNA sequence is given as TGTGCCAGCAGTGAAAAGGTTATTGACACTGAAGCTTTCTTT. Its amino acids are CASSEKVIDTEAFF.